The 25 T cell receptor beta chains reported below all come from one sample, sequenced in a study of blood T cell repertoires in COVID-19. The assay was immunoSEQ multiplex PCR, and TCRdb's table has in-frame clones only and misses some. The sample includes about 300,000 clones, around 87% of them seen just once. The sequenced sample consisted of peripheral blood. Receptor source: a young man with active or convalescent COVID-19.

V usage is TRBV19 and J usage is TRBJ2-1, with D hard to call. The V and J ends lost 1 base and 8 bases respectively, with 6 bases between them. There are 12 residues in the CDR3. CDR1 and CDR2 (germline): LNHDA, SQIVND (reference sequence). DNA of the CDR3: TGTGCCAGTAGTATAGGGAGTGATGAGCAGTTCTTC. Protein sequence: CASSIGSDEQFF.

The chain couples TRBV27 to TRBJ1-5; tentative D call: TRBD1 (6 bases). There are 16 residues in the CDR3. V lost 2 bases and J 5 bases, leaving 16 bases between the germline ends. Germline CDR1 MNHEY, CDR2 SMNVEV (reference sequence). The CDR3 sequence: CASSLGAGVRHQPQHF. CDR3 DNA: TGTGCCAGCAGTTTAGGGGCAGGGGTTCGCCATCAGCCCCAGCATTTT.

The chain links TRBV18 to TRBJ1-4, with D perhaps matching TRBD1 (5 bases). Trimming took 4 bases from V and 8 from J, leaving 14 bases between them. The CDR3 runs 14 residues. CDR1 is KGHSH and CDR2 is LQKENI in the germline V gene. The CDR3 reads CASSLGVAKEKLFF. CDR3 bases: TGTGCCAGCTCACTAGGGGTCGCGAAGGAAAAACTGTTTTTT.

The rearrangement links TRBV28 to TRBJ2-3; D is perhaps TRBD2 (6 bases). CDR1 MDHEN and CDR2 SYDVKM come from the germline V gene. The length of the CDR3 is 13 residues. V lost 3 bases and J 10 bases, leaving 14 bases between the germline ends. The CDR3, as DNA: TGTGCCAGCAGTTTTCAGGGACTCCAGGCGCAGTATTTT. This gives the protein CASSFQGLQAQYF.

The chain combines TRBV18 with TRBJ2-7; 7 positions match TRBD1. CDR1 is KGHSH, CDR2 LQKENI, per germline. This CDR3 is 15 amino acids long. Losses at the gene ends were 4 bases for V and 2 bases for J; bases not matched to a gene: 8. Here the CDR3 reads CASSRNGQATYEQYF. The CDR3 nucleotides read TGTGCCAGCTCACGAAATGGACAGGCAACCTACGAGCAGTACTTC.

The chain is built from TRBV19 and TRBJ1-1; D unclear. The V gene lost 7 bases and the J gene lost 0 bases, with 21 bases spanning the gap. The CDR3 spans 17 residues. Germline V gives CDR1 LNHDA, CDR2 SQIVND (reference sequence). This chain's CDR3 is CASTNAFTDPLNTEAFF. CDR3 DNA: TGTGCCAGTACCAACGCCTTTACAGATCCCCTGAACACTGAAGCTTTCTTT.

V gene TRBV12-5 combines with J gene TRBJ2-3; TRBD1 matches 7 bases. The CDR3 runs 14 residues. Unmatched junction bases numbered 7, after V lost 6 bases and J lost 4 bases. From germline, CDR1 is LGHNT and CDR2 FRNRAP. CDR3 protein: CASGPKTGPDTQYF. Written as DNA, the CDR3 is TGTGCTAGTGGCCCCAAGACAGGGCCAGATACGCAGTATTTT.

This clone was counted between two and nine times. CDR3 in amino acids: CASSPLAGTNEQFF. The CDR3 DNA reads TGTGCCAGCAGCCCCCTGGCGGGCACAAATGAGCAGTTCTTC. The V and J genes are TRBV11-2 and TRBJ2-1; possibly TRBD2 for D (5 bases). Germline values: CDR1 SGHAT, CDR2 FQNNGV. The CDR3 runs to 14 residues. V shed 5 bases and J shed 7 bases, with 15 bases lying between them.

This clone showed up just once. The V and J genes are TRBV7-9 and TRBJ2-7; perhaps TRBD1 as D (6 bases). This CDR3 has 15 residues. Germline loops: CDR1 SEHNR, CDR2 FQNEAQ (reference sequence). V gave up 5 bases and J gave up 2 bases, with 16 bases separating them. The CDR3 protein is CASSMLQGMAYEQYF. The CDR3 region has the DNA TGTGCCAGCAGCATGCTACAGGGTATGGCCTACGAGCAGTACTTC.

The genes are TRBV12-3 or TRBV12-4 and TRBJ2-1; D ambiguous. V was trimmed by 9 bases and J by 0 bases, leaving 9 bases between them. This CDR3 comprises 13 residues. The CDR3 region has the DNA TGTGCCAGTGATAAGAGCTCCTACAATGAGCAGTTCTTC. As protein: CASDKSSYNEQFF.

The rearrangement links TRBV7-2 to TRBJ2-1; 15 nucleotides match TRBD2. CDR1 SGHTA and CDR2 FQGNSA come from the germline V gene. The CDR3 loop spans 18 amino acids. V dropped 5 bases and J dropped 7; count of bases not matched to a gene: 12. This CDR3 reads CASSPVGTSGGSRNEQFF. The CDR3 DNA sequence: TGTGCCAGCAGCCCCGTTGGGACTAGCGGGGGGTCTAGGAATGAGCAGTTCTTC.

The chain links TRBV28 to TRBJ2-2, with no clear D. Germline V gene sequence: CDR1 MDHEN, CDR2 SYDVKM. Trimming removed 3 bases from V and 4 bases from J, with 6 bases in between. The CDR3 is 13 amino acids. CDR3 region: CASSFRVTGELFF. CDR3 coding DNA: TGTGCCAGCAGTTTCCGGGTCACCGGGGAGCTGTTTTTT.

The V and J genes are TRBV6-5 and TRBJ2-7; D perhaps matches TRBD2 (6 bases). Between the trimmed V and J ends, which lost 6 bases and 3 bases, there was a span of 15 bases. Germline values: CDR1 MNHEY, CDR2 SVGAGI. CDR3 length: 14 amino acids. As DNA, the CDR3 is TGTGCCAGCAGGAGGTTGGGGGGTGTCTACGAGCAGTACTTC. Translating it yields CASRRLGGVYEQYF.

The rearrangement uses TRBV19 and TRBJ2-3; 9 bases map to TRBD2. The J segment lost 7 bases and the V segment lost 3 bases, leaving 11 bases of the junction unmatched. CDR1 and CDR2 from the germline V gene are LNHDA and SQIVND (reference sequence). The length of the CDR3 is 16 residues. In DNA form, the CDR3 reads TGTGCCAGTAGTATTCAGGCGGCGGGAGGGCCTAATACGCAGTATTTT. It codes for CASSIQAAGGPNTQYF.

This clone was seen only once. Here the CDR3 reads CASSTSRGGSPKSEAFF. The DNA of the CDR3 is TGTGCCAGTAGTACGAGTCGGGGGGGAAGTCCGAAATCAGAAGCTTTCTTT. The chain links TRBV19 to TRBJ1-1; TRBD1 might be the D (5 bases). V was cut by 4 bases and J by 8 bases, with 26 bases left in between. CDR1 is LNHDA, CDR2 SQIVND, per germline (reference sequence). The CDR3 spans 17 residues.

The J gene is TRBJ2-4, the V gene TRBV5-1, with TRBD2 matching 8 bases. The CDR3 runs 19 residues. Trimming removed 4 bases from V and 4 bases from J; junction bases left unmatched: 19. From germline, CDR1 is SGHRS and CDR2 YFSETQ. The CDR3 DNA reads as TGCGCCAGCAGCCGAATCCCCGGGAGCGGGGGTATGAAGAAAAACATTCAGTACTTC. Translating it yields CASSRIPGSGGMKKNIQYF.

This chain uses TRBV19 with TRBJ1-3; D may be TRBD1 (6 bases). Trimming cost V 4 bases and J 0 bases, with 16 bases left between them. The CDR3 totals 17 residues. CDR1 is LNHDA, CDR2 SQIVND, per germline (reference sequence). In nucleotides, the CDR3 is TGTGCCAGTAGTACCGGGACACGAAAGAGCTCTGGAAACACCATATATTTT. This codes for CASSTGTRKSSGNTIYF. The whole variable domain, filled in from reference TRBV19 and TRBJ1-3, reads DGGITQSPKYLFRKEGQNVTLSCEQNLNHDAMYWYRQDPGQGLRLIYYSQIVNDFQKGDIAEGYSVSREKKESFPLTVTSAQKNPTAFYLCASSTGTRKSSGNTIYFGEGSWLTVV.

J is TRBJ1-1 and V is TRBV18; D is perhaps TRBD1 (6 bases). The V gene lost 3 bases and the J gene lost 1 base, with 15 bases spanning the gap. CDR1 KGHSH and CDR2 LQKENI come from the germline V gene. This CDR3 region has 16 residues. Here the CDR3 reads CASSPLTGSTNTEAFF. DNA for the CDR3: TGTGCCAGCTCACCGCTGACAGGATCTACGAACACTGAAGCTTTCTTT. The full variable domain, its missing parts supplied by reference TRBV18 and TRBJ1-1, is NAGVMQNPRHLVRRRGQEARLRCSPMKGHSHVYWYRQLPEEGLKFMVYLQKENIIDESGMPKERFSAEFPKEGPSILRIQQVVRGDSAAYFCASSPLTGSTNTEAFFGQGTRLTVV.

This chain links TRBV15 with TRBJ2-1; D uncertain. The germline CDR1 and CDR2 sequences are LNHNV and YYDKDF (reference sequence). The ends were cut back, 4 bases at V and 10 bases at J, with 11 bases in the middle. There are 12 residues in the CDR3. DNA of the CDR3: TGTGCCACCAGCATAACTAAACTCGAGCAGTTCTTC. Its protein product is CATSITKLEQFF.

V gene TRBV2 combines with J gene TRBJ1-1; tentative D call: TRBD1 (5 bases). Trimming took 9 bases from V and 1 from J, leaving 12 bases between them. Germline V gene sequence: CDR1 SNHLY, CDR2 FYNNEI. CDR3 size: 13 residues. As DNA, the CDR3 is TGTGCCAGTCCAAGGACACCGAACACTGAAGCTTTCTTT. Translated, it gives CASPRTPNTEAFF.

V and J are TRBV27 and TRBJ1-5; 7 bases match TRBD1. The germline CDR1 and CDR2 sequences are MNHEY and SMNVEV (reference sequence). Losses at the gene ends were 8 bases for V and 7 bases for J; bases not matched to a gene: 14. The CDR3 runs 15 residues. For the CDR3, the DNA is TGTGCCAGCCGAACTAACAGGGGTGTAAGACAGCCCCAGCATTTT. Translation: CASRTNRGVRQPQHF.

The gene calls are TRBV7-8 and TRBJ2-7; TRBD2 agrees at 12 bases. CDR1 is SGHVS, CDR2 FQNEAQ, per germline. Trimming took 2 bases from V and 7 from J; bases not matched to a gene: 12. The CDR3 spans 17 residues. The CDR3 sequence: CASSLPVKTSGGLEQYF. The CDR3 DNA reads TGTGCCAGCAGCTTACCCGTGAAGACTAGCGGGGGCTTGGAGCAGTACTTC.

CDR3 protein: CAISDGSRLEKLFF. The CDR3, as DNA: TGTGCCATCAGCGACGGGAGCCGTTTAGAAAAACTGTTTTTT. V is TRBV10-3 and J is TRBJ1-4, with no clear D. Looked up from germline, CDR1 is ENHRY and CDR2 is SYGVKD. Trimming left V 6 bases short and J 8 bases short, with 16 bases between. CDR3 size: 14 residues.

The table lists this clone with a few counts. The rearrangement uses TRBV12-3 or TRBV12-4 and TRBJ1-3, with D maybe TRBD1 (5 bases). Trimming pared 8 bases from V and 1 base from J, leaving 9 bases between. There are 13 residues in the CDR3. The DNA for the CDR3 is TGTGCCAGCGCGGGGGATTCTGGAAACACCATATATTTT. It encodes CASAGDSGNTIYF.

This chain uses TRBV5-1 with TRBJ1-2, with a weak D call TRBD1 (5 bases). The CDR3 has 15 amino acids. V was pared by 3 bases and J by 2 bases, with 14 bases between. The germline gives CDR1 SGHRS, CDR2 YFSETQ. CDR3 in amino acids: CASSYTGSDNYGYTF. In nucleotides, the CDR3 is TGCGCCAGCAGCTATACAGGTTCGGACAACTATGGCTACACCTTC. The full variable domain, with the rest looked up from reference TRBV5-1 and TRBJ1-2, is KAGVTQTPRYLIKTRGQQVTLSCSPISGHRSVSWYQQTPGQGLQFLFEYFSETQRNKGNFPGRFSGRQFSNSRSEMNVSTLELGDSALYLCASSYTGSDNYGYTFGSGTRLTVV.